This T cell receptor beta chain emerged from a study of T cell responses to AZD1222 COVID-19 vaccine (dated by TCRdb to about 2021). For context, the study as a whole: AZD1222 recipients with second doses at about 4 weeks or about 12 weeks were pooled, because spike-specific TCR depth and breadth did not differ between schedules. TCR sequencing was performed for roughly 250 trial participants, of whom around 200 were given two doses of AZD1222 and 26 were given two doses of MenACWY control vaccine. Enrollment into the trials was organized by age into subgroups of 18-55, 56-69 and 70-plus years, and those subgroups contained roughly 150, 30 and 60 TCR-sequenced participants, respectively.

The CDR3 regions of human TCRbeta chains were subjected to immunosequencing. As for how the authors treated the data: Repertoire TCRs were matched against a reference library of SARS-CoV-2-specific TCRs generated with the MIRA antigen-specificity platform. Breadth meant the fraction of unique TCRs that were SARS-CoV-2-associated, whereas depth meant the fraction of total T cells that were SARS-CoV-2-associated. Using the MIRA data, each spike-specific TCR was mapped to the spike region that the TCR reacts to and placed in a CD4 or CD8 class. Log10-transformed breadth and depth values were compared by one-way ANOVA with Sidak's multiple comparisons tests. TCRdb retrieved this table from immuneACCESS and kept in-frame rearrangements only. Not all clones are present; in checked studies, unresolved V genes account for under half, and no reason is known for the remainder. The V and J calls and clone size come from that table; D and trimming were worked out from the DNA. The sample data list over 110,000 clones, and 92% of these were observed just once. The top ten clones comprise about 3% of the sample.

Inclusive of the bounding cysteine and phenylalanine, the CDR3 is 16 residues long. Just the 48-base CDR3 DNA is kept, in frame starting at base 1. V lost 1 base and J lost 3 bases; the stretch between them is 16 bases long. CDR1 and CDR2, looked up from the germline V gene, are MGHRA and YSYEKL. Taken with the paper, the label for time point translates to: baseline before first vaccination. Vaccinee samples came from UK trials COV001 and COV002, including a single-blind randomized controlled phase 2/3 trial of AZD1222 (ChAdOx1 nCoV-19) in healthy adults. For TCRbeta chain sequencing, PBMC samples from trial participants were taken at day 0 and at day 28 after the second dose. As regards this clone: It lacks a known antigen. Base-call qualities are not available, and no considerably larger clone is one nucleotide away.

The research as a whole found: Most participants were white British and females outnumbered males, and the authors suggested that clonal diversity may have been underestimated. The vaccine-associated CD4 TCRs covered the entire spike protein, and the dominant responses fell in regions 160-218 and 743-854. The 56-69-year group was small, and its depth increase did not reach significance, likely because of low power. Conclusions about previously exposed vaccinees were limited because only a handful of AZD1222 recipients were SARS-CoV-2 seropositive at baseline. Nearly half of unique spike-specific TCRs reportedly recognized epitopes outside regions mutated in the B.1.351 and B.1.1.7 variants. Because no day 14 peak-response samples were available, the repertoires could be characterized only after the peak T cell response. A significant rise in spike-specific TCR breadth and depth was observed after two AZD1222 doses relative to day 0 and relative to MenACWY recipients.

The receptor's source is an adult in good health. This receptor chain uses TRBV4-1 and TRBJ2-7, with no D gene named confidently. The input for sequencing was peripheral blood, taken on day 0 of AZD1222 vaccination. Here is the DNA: TGCGCCAGCAGCCAAGCAAGGCGACTGGAGATCTACGAGCAGTACTTC. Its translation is CASSQARRLEIYEQYF.